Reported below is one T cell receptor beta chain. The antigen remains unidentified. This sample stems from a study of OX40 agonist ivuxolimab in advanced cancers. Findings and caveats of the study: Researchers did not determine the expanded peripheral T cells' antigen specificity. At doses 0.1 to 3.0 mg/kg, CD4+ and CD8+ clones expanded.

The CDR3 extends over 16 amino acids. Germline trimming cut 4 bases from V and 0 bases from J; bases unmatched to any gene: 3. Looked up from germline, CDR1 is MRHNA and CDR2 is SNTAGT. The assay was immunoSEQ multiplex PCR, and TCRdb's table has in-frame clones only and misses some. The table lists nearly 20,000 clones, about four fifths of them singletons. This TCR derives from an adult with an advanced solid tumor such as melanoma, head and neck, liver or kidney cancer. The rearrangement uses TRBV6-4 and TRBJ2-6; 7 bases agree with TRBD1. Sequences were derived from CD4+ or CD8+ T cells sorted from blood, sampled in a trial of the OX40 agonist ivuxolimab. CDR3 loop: CASSAGQSSGANVLTF. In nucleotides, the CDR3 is TGTGCCAGCAGTGCGGGACAGAGCTCTGGGGCCAACGTCCTGACTTTC.